Below are 13 T cell receptor beta chains sequenced from a single sample in a study of blood T cell repertoires in COVID-19. Profiled with immunoSEQ multiplex PCR; TCRdb holds only in-frame clones, not every one. Of about 240,000 clones detected, 82% appear once; the ten largest clones hold about 4.8%. Sequenced input: peripheral blood. These receptors all stem from a woman between 65 and 79 years old with acute or convalescent COVID-19.

The chain joins TRBV7-9 to TRBJ2-3; 9 bases are shared with TRBD2. The junction had 17 bases not matched to a gene; V was cut back by 6 bases and J by 13 bases. The CDR3 extends over 15 amino acids. Per germline, CDR1 SEHNR and CDR2 FQNEAQ (reference sequence). CDR3 bases: TGTGCCAGCAGGAATAGCGGGGGCCCTTCCCCCACGGAGTATTTT. Amino acids: CASRNSGGPSPTEYF.

The chain has TRBV5-1 and TRBJ2-5; D remains unclear. There are 13 residues in the CDR3. Trimming pared 4 bases from V and 1 base from J, leaving 8 bases between. CDR1 is SGHRS, CDR2 YFSETQ, per germline. CDR3 residues: CASSGQPQETQYF. CDR3 coding DNA: TGCGCCAGCAGCGGGCAACCCCAAGAGACCCAGTACTTC.

This clone occurred many times. Other DNA sequences in the same sample also yield this CDR3. The chain recombines TRBV7-2 with TRBJ2-3; no firm D call. Germline V gives CDR1 SGHTA, CDR2 FQGNSA. With 5 bases removed from V and 4 bases from J, the gap between germline ends came to 10 bases. The CDR3 extends over 13 amino acids. CDR3 loop: CASSPKEADTQYF. CDR3 nucleotide sequence: TGTGCCAGCAGCCCCAAAGAGGCAGATACGCAGTATTTT.

The gene calls are TRBV6-5 and TRBJ2-7; 8 bases match TRBD1. The trim removed 0 bases at V and 2 bases at J, leaving 0 bases unmatched. The CDR3 is made up of 14 amino acids. Germline V gene data show CDR1 as MNHEY and CDR2 as SVGAGI. In nucleotides, the CDR3 is TGTGCCAGCAGTTACTCGGACAGGGCCTACGAGCAGTACTTC. Protein: CASSYSDRAYEQYF.

This chain links TRBV19 with TRBJ1-5, with D maybe TRBD1 (5 bases). The CDR3 runs to 14 residues. Germline loops: CDR1 LNHDA, CDR2 SQIVND (reference sequence). V dropped 4 bases and J dropped 6 bases, with 13 bases sitting between them. This chain's CDR3 is CASSRRQSGQPQHF. In DNA form, the CDR3 reads TGTGCCAGTAGTAGACGACAGTCAGGTCAGCCCCAGCATTTT.

The V gene is TRBV9, the J gene TRBJ2-2; TRBD1 matches at 8 bases. V lost 2 bases and J lost 4; bases outside the gene matches: 1. The germline V gene has CDR1 SGDLS and CDR2 YYNGEE. This CDR3 has 14 residues. This CDR3 reads CASSVTGVTGELFF. The DNA for the CDR3 is TGTGCCAGCAGCGTGACAGGGGTCACCGGGGAGCTGTTTTTT. Supplemented by reference TRBV9 and TRBJ2-2, the full variable domain reads DSGVTQTPKHLITATGQRVTLRCSPRSGDLSVYWYQQSLDQGLQFLIQYYNGEERAKGNILERFSAQQFPDLHSELNLSSLELGDSALYFCASSVTGVTGELFFGEGSRLTVL.

The chain joins TRBV5-1 to TRBJ1-2; tentative D call: TRBD1 (5 bases). The CDR3 covers 13 residues. Germline V gives CDR1 SGHRS, CDR2 YFSETQ. V lost 0 bases, J lost 8 bases, and 11 bases lay in between. The CDR3 here is CASSLVGEDGYTF. The CDR3, as DNA: TGCGCCAGCAGCTTGGTGGGGGAGGACGGCTACACCTTC.

The rearrangement joins TRBV7-9 to TRBJ1-1, with a weak D call TRBD1 (5 bases). The CDR3 extends over 14 amino acids. V was pared by 4 bases and J by 4 bases, with 13 bases between. The germline CDR1 and CDR2 sequences are SEHNR and FQNEAQ (reference sequence). The CDR3 loop reads CASSSDTVSTEAFF. The DNA for the CDR3 is TGTGCCAGCAGCTCGGACACCGTCAGCACTGAAGCTTTCTTT. Using reference TRBV7-9 and TRBJ1-1 for the parts outside the CDR3, the full variable domain is DTGVSQNPRHKITKRGQNVTFRCDPISEHNRLYWYRQTLGQGPEFLTYFQNEAQLEKSRLLSDRFSAERPKGSFSTLEIQRTEQGDSAMYLCASSSDTVSTEAFFGQGTRLTVV.

Concerning this clone: Other DNA sequences in this sample translate to the same CDR3. V usage is TRBV6-5 and J usage is TRBJ2-1, with 7 positions matching TRBD1. The CDR3 runs 15 residues. Trimming took 6 bases from V and 0 from J; bases not matched to a gene: 5. CDR1 is MNHEY and CDR2 is SVGAGI in the germline V gene. This CDR3 reads CASRRDRSSYNEQFF. As DNA, the CDR3 is TGTGCCAGCAGAAGGGACAGAAGCTCCTACAATGAGCAGTTCTTC.

The V and J genes are TRBV5-1 and TRBJ1-4; D gene unclear. Germline CDR1 SGHRS, CDR2 YFSETQ. V lost 0 bases, J lost 5 bases, and 11 bases lay in between. CDR3 size: 15 residues. CDR3 nucleotides: TGCGCCAGCAGCTTGGATGGTTTGCGCAATGAAAAACTGTTTTTT. It specifies CASSLDGLRNEKLFF.

CDR3 sequence reads: CSAPTSFNEQFF. CDR3 in DNA: TGCAGCGCCCCTACTAGTTTCAATGAGCAGTTCTTC. V and J are TRBV29-1 and TRBJ2-1; possible D gene TRBD2, 5 bases. The germline V and J ends were trimmed by 7 bases and 6 bases, with 13 bases remaining between them. This CDR3 is built from 12 residues. The germline V gene encodes CDR1 SQVTM and CDR2 ANQGSEA.

The J gene is TRBJ1-5, the V gene TRBV29-1, with D maybe TRBD1 (6 bases). CDR1 and CDR2 from the germline V gene are SQVTM and ANQGSEA. V lost 6 bases, J lost 7 bases, and 13 bases lay in between. This CDR3 spans 12 amino acids. The CDR3 sequence is CSVSGVSQPQHF. CDR3 in DNA: TGCAGCGTATCAGGGGTTTCGCAGCCCCAGCATTTT.

This chain links TRBV7-9 with TRBJ1-4; 8 bases are shared with TRBD1. The CDR3 sequence is 14 residues long. Per the germline V gene, CDR1 is SEHNR and CDR2 is FQNEAQ (reference sequence). Trimming took 5 bases from V and 3 from J; bases not matched to a gene: 2. CDR3 DNA sequence: TGTGCCAGCAGCCAGGACAGGGCTAATGAAAAACTGTTTTTT. It translates to CASSQDRANEKLFF.